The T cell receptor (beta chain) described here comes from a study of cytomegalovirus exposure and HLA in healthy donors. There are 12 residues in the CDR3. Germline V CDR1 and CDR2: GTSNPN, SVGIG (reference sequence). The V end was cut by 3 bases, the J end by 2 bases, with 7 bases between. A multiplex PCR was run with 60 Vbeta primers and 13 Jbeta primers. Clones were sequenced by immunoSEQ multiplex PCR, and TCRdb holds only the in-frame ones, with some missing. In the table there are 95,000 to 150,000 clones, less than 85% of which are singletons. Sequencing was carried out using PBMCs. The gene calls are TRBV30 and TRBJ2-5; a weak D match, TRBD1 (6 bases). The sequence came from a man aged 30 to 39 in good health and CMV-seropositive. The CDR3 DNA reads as TGTGCCTGGAGCCAGGGGCAAGAGACCCAGTACTTC. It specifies CAWSQGQETQYF.